This TCR beta chain is drawn from a study of beta chain features in type 1 diabetes. The sequenced template was cDNA made from the entire isolated RNA. The table came from immunoSEQ multiplex PCR; TCRdb's copy has only in-frame clones and leaves some out. The data contain approximately 70,000 clones, about 48% of them singletons. CD4+ cells of the naive, central memory, regulatory and stem cell-like memory types were sorted via CD45RO/CCR7/CD25/CD127/CD95/CD27. The table lists this clone with a few counts. Antigen: not known. General study points: TCRB CDR3s from Type 1 diabetes patients were moderately but significantly shorter in all four CD4+ subsets.

Germline V CDR1 and CDR2: MNHEY, SVGAGI. After removal of 2 bases from V and 7 bases from J, the junction contained 4 bases not matched to a gene. CDR3 length equals 15 residues. The sequence derives from a man aged 25 to 40 with type 1 diabetes. The sequenced sample was central memory CD4+ T cells from blood. The chain is built from TRBV6-5 and TRBJ2-2, with 10 bases matching TRBD1. CDR3 protein: CASSYGDRGLGELFF. The CDR3, as DNA: TGTGCCAGCAGTTACGGGGACAGGGGACTCGGGGAGCTGTTTTTT.